The 28 T cell receptor beta chains presented below share a single source sample, sequenced in a study of neurological immune-mediated disorders. TCRdb re-called the 5' RACE reads with MiXCR, one entry per CDR3 protein. Of tens of thousands of distinct CDR3 sequences listed, 10% are singletons. What was sequenced was PBMCs. The receptors here all came from a woman under 40 with HTLV-1-associated myelopathy (HAM/TSP).

This clonotype was seen repeatedly, ten times or more. The V and J genes are TRBV29-1 and TRBJ1-1, with TRBD1 identical over 8 bases. V lost 6 bases to trimming and J lost 1 base; unmatched junction nucleotides: 10. The CDR3 sequence is 15 residues long. Germline loops: CDR1 SQVTM, CDR2 ANQGSEA. This CDR3 reads CSVGSRTGPNTEAFF. The DNA for the CDR3 is TGCAGCGTCGGTTCCCGGACAGGGCCGAACACTGAAGCTTTCTTT.

This rearrangement joins TRBV7-9 to TRBJ2-4; TRBD2 is a possible D gene (6 bases). The CDR3 sequence is 12 residues long. In germline, CDR1 is SEHNR, CDR2 FQNEAQ (reference sequence). V lost 3 bases and J lost 7, with 7 bases in between. This CDR3 reads CASSFGGNIQYF. Here the CDR3 DNA reads TGTGCCAGCAGCTTTGGGGGGAACATTCAGTACTTC. The full variable domain, completed using reference TRBV7-9 and TRBJ2-4, is DTGVSQNPRHKITKRGQNVTFRCDPISEHNRLYWYRQTLGQGPEFLTYFQNEAQLEKSRLLSDRFSAERPKGSFSTLEIQRTEQGDSAMYLCASSFGGNIQYFGAGTRLSVL.

This clonotype was recorded at least ten times. V gene TRBV18 combines with J gene TRBJ1-5; D not resolved. Germline-derived CDR1 and CDR2 are KGHSH and LQKENI. The CDR3 runs 16 residues. The V end lost 3 bases, the J end lost 6 bases, and 18 bases lay between the germline ends. CDR3 in DNA: TGTGCCAGCTCACCGGACCGGCTGGGTGCGGGTCAGCCCCAGCATTTT. Translating it yields CASSPDRLGAGQPQHF. The full variable domain, with the rest looked up from reference TRBV18 and TRBJ1-5, is NAGVMQNPRHLVRRRGQEARLRCSPMKGHSHVYWYRQLPEEGLKFMVYLQKENIIDESGMPKERFSAEFPKEGPSILRIQQVVRGDSAAYFCASSPDRLGAGQPQHFGDGTRLSIL.

The chain couples TRBV30 to TRBJ1-5; weak D call: TRBD1 (5 bases). Between the trimmed V and J ends, which lost 2 bases and 2 bases, there was a span of 10 bases. The length of the CDR3 is 14 residues. Germline values: CDR1 GTSNPN, CDR2 SVGIG (reference sequence). CDR3: CAWSTRACNQPQHF. CDR3 nucleotides: TGTGCCTGGAGTACCAGGGCTTGCAATCAGCCCCAGCATTTT.

The rearrangement links TRBV10-3 to TRBJ2-2; 9 nucleotides line up with TRBD1. J gave up 5 bases and V 2 bases, and 3 bases lay outside the gene matches. Germline V gene sequence: CDR1 ENHRY, CDR2 SYGVKD. This CDR3 comprises 15 residues. The CDR3 sequence: CAISEDGQGTGELFF. In DNA form, the CDR3 reads TGTGCCATCAGTGAGGACGGACAGGGGACCGGGGAGCTGTTTTTT.

This clonotype occurred many times. V usage is TRBV5-1 and J usage is TRBJ1-6; TRBD1 matches at 7 bases. Germline CDR1 reads SGHRS; CDR2 reads YFSETQ. The CDR3 extends over 15 amino acids. With V trimmed by 5 bases and J by 7 bases, 9 bases remained unmatched. CDR3 region: CASRYRDRDNSPLHF. DNA for the CDR3: TGCGCCAGCAGGTATCGGGACAGAGACAATTCACCCCTCCACTTT.

The sample holds a few counts of this clonotype. This chain uses TRBV5-1 with TRBJ2-2, with D perhaps TRBD2 (6 bases). This CDR3 is 13 amino acids long. Germline V lookup: CDR1 SGHRS, CDR2 YFSETQ. Trimming left V 4 bases short and J 8 bases short, with 12 bases between. CDR3 coding DNA: TGCGCCAGCAGCGAAGGCGGGGAGGGGGAGCTGTTTTTT. Its protein is CASSEGGEGELFF. The full variable domain, with the rest looked up from reference TRBV5-1 and TRBJ2-2, is KAGVTQTPRYLIKTRGQQVTLSCSPISGHRSVSWYQQTPGQGLQFLFEYFSETQRNKGNFPGRFSGRQFSNSRSEMNVSTLELGDSALYLCASSEGGEGELFFGEGSRLTVL.

This clonotype is medium-sized. The rearrangement joins TRBV20-1 to TRBJ2-7; no definite D call. The CDR3 totals 12 residues. Between the trimmed V and J ends, which lost 1 base and 2 bases, there was a span of 6 bases. Germline-derived CDR1 and CDR2 are DFQATT and SNEGSKA (reference sequence). The CDR3, as DNA: TGCAGTGCTAGAGTGGGGACCTACGAGCAGTACTTC. It is translated as CSARVGTYEQYF.

V and J are TRBV12-3 or TRBV12-4 and TRBJ1-5, with no clear D. The CDR3 is made up of 19 amino acids. V lost 3 bases, J lost 1 base, and 22 bases lay in between. The DNA of the CDR3 is TGTGCCAGCAGTTTGGGGTGGGTTGTGGGTAGTCTGAGCAATCAGCCCCAGCATTTT. Translation gives CASSLGWVVGSLSNQPQHF.

Ten or more counts support this clonotype. The chain links TRBV5-1 to TRBJ2-7; TRBD2 might be the D (6 bases). With 0 bases removed from V and 6 bases from J, the gap between germline ends came to 13 bases. The CDR3 loop spans 14 amino acids. Per germline, CDR1 SGHRS and CDR2 YFSETQ. The CDR3 loop reads CASSLAGGGSEQYF. Written as DNA, the CDR3 is TGCGCCAGCAGCTTGGCCGGTGGGGGGTCCGAGCAGTACTTC. Together with reference TRBV5-1 and TRBJ2-7, the CDR3 gives the full variable domain: KAGVTQTPRYLIKTRGQQVTLSCSPISGHRSVSWYQQTPGQGLQFLFEYFSETQRNKGNFPGRFSGRQFSNSRSEMNVSTLELGDSALYLCASSLAGGGSEQYFGPGTRLTVT.

This clonotype was counted at least ten times. The chain links TRBV7-9 to TRBJ2-1, with 10 nucleotides matching TRBD2. V trimming: 5 bases; J trimming: 5 bases; junction bases outside the gene matches: 9. This CDR3 spans 16 amino acids. Germline values: CDR1 SEHNR, CDR2 FQNEAQ (reference sequence). The CDR3 sequence: CASSRSGGAGDNEQFF. The DNA of the CDR3 is TGTGCCAGCAGCCGGAGCGGGGGGGCCGGGGACAATGAGCAGTTCTTC.

This clonotype appeared many times. The V call is TRBV20-1, the J call TRBJ2-3, with 11 positions matching TRBD2. This CDR3 has 15 residues. CDR1 and CDR2 from the germline V gene are DFQATT and SNEGSKA (reference sequence). Trimming cost V 6 bases and J 9 bases; bases outside gene matches: 14. CDR3 amino acids: CSALDNRSGGGTQYF. The CDR3 DNA sequence: TGCAGTGCCCTCGACAATCGTAGCGGGGGGGGGACGCAGTATTTT.

The table lists this clonotype with many counts. The V call is TRBV10-3, the J call TRBJ2-2, with TRBD2 as a possible D gene (5 bases). Per germline, CDR1 ENHRY and CDR2 SYGVKD. The CDR3 runs 16 residues. V gave up 0 bases and J gave up 1 base, with 9 bases separating them. In nucleotides, the CDR3 is TGTGCCATCAGTGAGTCCCCCAGCGGGAACACCGGGGAGCTGTTTTTT. Translation gives CAISESPSGNTGELFF.

In this sample, this clonotype turned up many times. The genes are TRBV6-6 and TRBJ2-7; 7 positions match TRBD2. The trim removed 8 bases at V and 2 bases at J, leaving 12 bases unmatched. Germline loops: CDR1 MNHNY, CDR2 SVGAGI (reference sequence). The length of the CDR3 is 15 residues. This chain's CDR3 is CASRPLWGGTYEQYF. CDR3 bases: TGTGCCAGCCGGCCCCTTTGGGGAGGGACCTACGAGCAGTACTTC.

This clonotype was counted many times. V usage is TRBV5-1 and J usage is TRBJ2-1; D perhaps matches TRBD1 (5 bases). The germline V gene has CDR1 SGHRS and CDR2 YFSETQ. Trimming took 0 bases from V and 2 from J, leaving 6 bases between them. CDR3 size: 14 residues. CDR3 in DNA: TGCGCCAGCAGCTTGGAGGGGCCCTACAATGAGCAGTTCTTC. This translates into CASSLEGPYNEQFF.

This clonotype was recorded many times. The chain has TRBV20-1 and TRBJ2-1; TRBD2 aligns across 8 bases. CDR3 size: 14 residues. Looked up from germline, CDR1 is DFQATT and CDR2 is SNEGSKA (reference sequence). V shed 6 bases, J shed 9 bases, and the junction held 13 bases outside the gene matches. As DNA, the CDR3 is TGCAGTGCCCGAAGCGGGGGTGGAGGAAGTGAGCAGTTCTTC. This gives the protein CSARSGGGGSEQFF.

This clonotype was detected ten times or more. The chain combines TRBV3-1 with TRBJ1-1; a weak D match, TRBD1 (6 bases). Germline CDR1 is LGHDT and CDR2 is YNNKEL (reference sequence). This CDR3 has 15 amino acids. The V gene lost 6 bases and the J gene lost 10 bases, with 24 bases spanning the gap. CDR3 DNA: TGTGCCAGCAGTAAACACGAGAACAGGGTTGGGCGAGCTTTCTTT. Protein product: CASSKHENRVGRAFF.

This clonotype was seen ten or more times. The rearrangement joins TRBV6-5 to TRBJ2-4; TRBD1 might be the D (6 bases). The ends were cut back, 3 bases at V and 3 bases at J, with 12 bases in the middle. The CDR3 is 15 residues long. The germline gives CDR1 MNHEY, CDR2 SVGAGI. The CDR3 region is CASSYLPGDKNIQYF. The CDR3 DNA sequence: TGTGCCAGCAGTTATCTTCCAGGGGACAAAAACATTCAGTACTTC.

Turning to this clonotype: This clone may be a read error of a much larger clone one base away. This rearrangement joins TRBV19 to TRBJ1-1; D gene unclear. CDR3 length: 14 residues. The germline V and J ends were trimmed by 5 bases and 6 bases, with 16 bases remaining between them. Germline V gives CDR1 LNHDA, CDR2 SQIVND (reference sequence). CDR3: CASSVRERVAEAFF. CDR3 DNA: TGTGCCAGTAGTGTCCGGGAAAGGGTCGCTGAAGCTTTCTTT.

This clonotype was found many times. V is TRBV30 and J is TRBJ2-2, with 9 bases identical to TRBD1. Germline loops: CDR1 GTSNPN, CDR2 SVGIG (reference sequence). The V gene end was trimmed by 3 bases and the J gene end by 5 bases; junction bases not matched to a gene: 10. This CDR3 comprises 16 residues. The CDR3 region is CAWRMGGQGFTGELFF. CDR3 coding DNA: TGTGCCTGGAGGATGGGGGGACAGGGTTTTACCGGGGAGCTGTTTTTT.

In this sample, this clonotype turned up many times. This rearrangement joins TRBV5-1 to TRBJ1-2; no clear D. CDR1 and CDR2 (germline): SGHRS, YFSETQ. The CDR3 is 17 amino acids. V was pared by 5 bases and J by 0 bases, with 20 bases between. CDR3 DNA sequence: TGCGCCAGCAGGGGCGGCGGACGAGAGCGAACTAACTATGGCTACACCTTC. Its protein product is CASRGGGRERTNYGYTF.

This clonotype was counted a single time. The chain has TRBV5-5 and TRBJ2-2; D is undetermined. With 1 base removed from V and 1 base from J, the gap between germline ends came to 8 bases. CDR1 is SGHKS, CDR2 YYEKEE, per germline (reference sequence). CDR3 length equals 15 residues. The CDR3 reads CASSLRVGNTGELFF. As DNA, the CDR3 is TGTGCCAGCAGCTTGAGGGTGGGGAACACCGGGGAGCTGTTTTTT.

Many counts were recorded for this clonotype. The rearrangement uses TRBV20-1 and TRBJ2-7; D uncertain. V was shortened by 0 bases and J by 2 bases, with 11 bases between the two germline ends. CDR1 DFQATT and CDR2 SNEGSKA come from the germline V gene (reference sequence). This CDR3 has 14 amino acids. The CDR3 bases are TGCAGTGCTAGAGAATCCGCTAAACCCTACGAGCAGTACTTC. Translation gives CSARESAKPYEQYF.

This clonotype came up many times. The chain carries TRBV5-6 and TRBJ2-2, with TRBD2 as a possible D gene (7 bases). This CDR3 comprises 15 residues. Trimming took 0 bases from V and 6 from J, leaving 12 bases between them. CDR1 and CDR2 (germline): SGHDT, YYEEEE. The chain's CDR3 is CASSLDVRGPGELFF. CDR3 coding DNA: TGTGCCAGCAGCTTGGATGTGCGGGGGCCCGGGGAGCTGTTTTTT.

At least ten counts were recorded for this clonotype. This rearrangement joins TRBV5-1 to TRBJ2-7; 15 bases match TRBD2. The ends lost 4 bases at V and 6 bases at J; junction bases unmatched: 2. CDR3 size: 14 residues. CDR1 SGHRS and CDR2 YFSETQ come from the germline V gene. The CDR3 sequence is CASSQGLAGGEQYF. The CDR3 region has the DNA TGCGCCAGCAGCCAGGGACTAGCGGGGGGCGAGCAGTACTTC.

This clonotype was picked up many times. The rearrangement joins TRBV20-1 to TRBJ2-3; perhaps TRBD2 as D (5 bases). Trimming stripped 3 bases from V and 2 bases from J, with 21 bases between. Germline V gene lookup returns CDR1 DFQATT and CDR2 SNEGSKA (reference sequence). The CDR3 extends over 17 amino acids. The CDR3 loop is CSASRFGSDSPTDTQYF. CDR3 DNA sequence: TGCAGTGCTAGTAGGTTTGGGTCGGACTCCCCCACAGATACGCAGTATTTT.

The table lists this clonotype with many counts. The V call is TRBV6-1, the J call TRBJ1-4; TRBD1 is a possible D gene (5 bases). Trimming stripped 2 bases from V and 6 bases from J, with 7 bases between. The CDR3 sequence is 13 residues long. CDR1 is MNHNS and CDR2 is SASEGT in the germline V gene. This CDR3 reads CASSETGYEKLFF. In DNA, the CDR3 is TGTGCCAGCAGTGAAACAGGTTATGAAAAACTGTTTTTT.

This chain uses TRBV11-3 with TRBJ1-1, with D possibly matching TRBD1 (5 bases). V was clipped by 10 bases and J by 4 bases, with 13 bases between them. Germline V lookup: CDR1 SGHNT, CDR2 YENEEA. The CDR3 runs 12 residues. CDR3 loop: CATPGGSTEAFF. CDR3 DNA: TGTGCCACCCCGGGGGGTAGCACTGAAGCTTTCTTT.